The following is a T cell receptor beta chain sequence with its context. The table came from immunoSEQ multiplex PCR; TCRdb's copy has only in-frame clones and leaves some out. Altogether 2 million to 2.5 million clones are present, 80% to 95% being singletons, with the ten largest covering around 0.38%. This specimen comes from a study of shared clonotypes between healthy human individuals. From germline, CDR1 is SGHTA and CDR2 FQGNSA. CDR3 length: 16 residues. V was clipped by 0 bases and J by 2 bases, with 14 bases between them. The chain is built from TRBV7-2 and TRBJ2-7, with D maybe TRBD2 (5 bases). This receptor was taken from a man younger than 35 in good health. Some clones in this sample may be carry-over from other donors' samples. Specimen: naive CD4+ T cells from PBMCs. This sample's subset: CD45RA+ positively selected. In DNA, the CDR3 is TGTGCCAGCAGCTTAGCGGGCCCGCCGGGGACCTACGAGCAGTACTTC. It translates to CASSLAGPPGTYEQYF.